Shown below are 30 T cell receptor beta chains from a single sample sequenced in a study of OX40 agonist ivuxolimab in advanced cancers. Sequencing was performed with immunoSEQ multiplex PCR; in TCRdb, only in-frame clones are kept and a portion is missing. The table lists more than 85,000 clones, approximately 90% of them singletons. Sequences were derived from CD4+ or CD8+ T cells sorted from blood, sampled in a trial of the OX40 agonist ivuxolimab. Receptor source: an adult with an advanced solid tumor such as melanoma, head and neck, liver or kidney cancer.

The V and J genes are TRBV19 and TRBJ2-1; no clear D. CDR3 length equals 14 residues. V lost 6 bases and J lost 1, with 10 bases in between. Germline V gene lookup returns CDR1 LNHDA and CDR2 SQIVND (reference sequence). The CDR3 reads CASRDPGSYNEQFF. CDR3 nucleotides: TGTGCCAGTAGAGACCCCGGTTCCTACAATGAGCAGTTCTTC.

V gene TRBV25-1 combines with J gene TRBJ1-2; TRBD1 matches at 7 bases. CDR3 length equals 16 residues. V lost 1 base, J lost 2 bases, and 7 bases stayed unmatched. Germline assignment: CDR1 MGHDK and CDR2 SYGVNS. The CDR3 here is CASSEFLGQENYGYTF. CDR3 bases: TGTGCCAGCAGTGAATTTCTAGGACAGGAGAACTATGGCTACACCTTC.

The chain has TRBV11-2 and TRBJ2-5; 10 bases fit TRBD2. Trimming cost V 5 bases and J 2 bases; bases outside gene matches: 14. Germline CDR1 reads SGHAT; CDR2 reads FQNNGV. The CDR3 length is 18 residues. The CDR3 region is CASSPTGWASGRQETQYF. In DNA, the CDR3 is TGTGCCAGCAGCCCGACAGGGTGGGCTAGCGGGAGACAAGAGACCCAGTACTTC.

This clone was seen just once. This chain links TRBV15 with TRBJ2-7; either TRBD1 or TRBD2 may fit D (5 bases each). Trimming removed 1 base at V and 2 bases at J, with 12 bases between. In germline, CDR1 is LNHNV, CDR2 YYDKDF (reference sequence). The CDR3 is 15 residues long. CDR3 bases: TGTGCCACCAGCAGAGCGGCCGGGACCGCCTACGAGCAGTACTTC. Amino acids: CATSRAAGTAYEQYF.

This chain connects TRBV6-1 to TRBJ1-2, with 7 bases matching TRBD1. The V gene end was trimmed by 6 bases and the J gene end by 4 bases; junction bases not matched to a gene: 11. This CDR3 has 15 residues. Per germline, CDR1 MNHNS and CDR2 SASEGT. CDR3 loop: CASSSEGARAYGYTF. CDR3 in DNA: TGTGCCAGCAGCAGTGAGGGGGCGCGGGCCTATGGCTACACCTTC.

The rearrangement joins TRBV5-4 to TRBJ1-2; maybe TRBD1 (6 bases). Germline CDR1 reads SGHNT; CDR2 reads YYREEE (reference sequence). V was pared by 3 bases and J by 4 bases, with 19 bases between. The length of the CDR3 is 16 residues. CDR3 in DNA: TGTGCCAGCAGCTCCGCAATCATCCCCAGGGGCTATGGCTACACCTTC. Translation: CASSSAIIPRGYGYTF.

The CDR3 nucleotides are TGTGCCAGTAGTAAGGGACAGGGGGGGCGAGAGACCCAGTACTTC. Its translation is CASSKGQGGRETQYF. This sequence joins TRBV19 and TRBJ2-5; 11 bases line up with TRBD1. The CDR3 totals 15 residues. Germline values: CDR1 LNHDA, CDR2 SQIVND (reference sequence). Losses at the gene ends were 4 bases for V and 4 bases for J; bases not matched to a gene: 5.

The chain employs TRBV6-5 and TRBJ1-5, with 9 bases that match TRBD1. Germline CDR1 MNHEY, CDR2 SVGAGI. Trimming took 4 bases from V and 3 from J; bases not matched to a gene: 1. This CDR3 region has 14 residues. CDR3: CASSWDRDNQPQHF. The DNA for the CDR3 is TGTGCCAGCAGTTGGGACAGGGACAATCAGCCCCAGCATTTT.

The chain employs TRBV6-5 and TRBJ1-1; weak D call: TRBD1 (5 bases). The CDR3 spans 13 residues. The germline V gene has CDR1 MNHEY and CDR2 SVGAGI. Trimming shortened V by 6 bases and J by 2 bases, and 10 bases separated the two germline ends. The CDR3 region is CASRSRENTEAFF. The CDR3 nucleotides read TGTGCCAGCAGGTCCAGGGAAAACACTGAAGCTTTCTTT.

The chain links TRBV19 to TRBJ2-2; the match to TRBD2 covers 7 bases. The junction had 5 bases not matched to a gene; V was cut back by 3 bases and J by 4 bases. The CDR3 length is 15 residues. Per germline, CDR1 LNHDA and CDR2 SQIVND (reference sequence). In DNA form, the CDR3 reads TGTGCCAGTAGTATTGGTACGGGGGGCACCGGGGAGCTGTTTTTT. Translation: CASSIGTGGTGELFF.

The chain couples TRBV7-8 to TRBJ2-7; 11 bases map to TRBD1. This CDR3 is built from 14 residues. V trimming: 5 bases; J trimming: 3 bases; junction bases outside the gene matches: 3. Germline V gene lookup returns CDR1 SGHVS and CDR2 FQNEAQ. The CDR3 is CASSPGTGGYEQYF. The CDR3 DNA sequence: TGTGCCAGCAGCCCCGGGACAGGGGGCTACGAGCAGTACTTC.

The V gene is TRBV9, the J gene TRBJ1-3, with D uncertain. This CDR3 comprises 14 residues. Trimming shortened V by 1 base and J by 2 bases, and 7 bases separated the two germline ends. Germline V gene sequence: CDR1 SGDLS, CDR2 YYNGEE. The CDR3, as DNA: TGTGCCAGCAGCGTATCAAATCCTGGAAACACCATATATTTT. Protein: CASSVSNPGNTIYF.

This clone was found once. The chain links TRBV7-2 to TRBJ2-4; TRBD2 agrees at 16 bases. The CDR3 has 18 amino acids. Germline CDR1 is SGHTA and CDR2 is FQGNSA. Trimming cost V 5 bases and J 5 bases; bases outside gene matches: 9. CDR3 bases: TGTGCCAGCAGCCCACCGGGACTAGCGGGAGGGCCACAAAACATTCAGTACTTC. Translated: CASSPPGLAGGPQNIQYF.

V usage is TRBV28 and J usage is TRBJ2-4; TRBD1 aligns across 7 bases. Trimming at V came to 3 bases and at J to 8 bases, leaving 4 bases not matched to a gene. In germline, CDR1 is MDHEN, CDR2 SYDVKM. The length of the CDR3 is 13 residues. CDR3 in amino acids: CASSFTGVHIQYF. The CDR3 DNA sequence: TGTGCCAGCAGTTTCACAGGGGTCCACATTCAGTACTTC.

The CDR3 region has the DNA TGTGCCAGCAGTTCCTGGACTAGCGGGAGAGGATATGAGCAGTTCTTC. It encodes CASSSWTSGRGYEQFF. The chain recombines TRBV6-5 with TRBJ2-1; 13 nucleotides agree with TRBD2. Germline V gene lookup returns CDR1 MNHEY and CDR2 SVGAGI. The CDR3 runs to 16 residues. The ends lost 4 bases at V and 8 bases at J; junction bases unmatched: 8.

This chain's CDR3 is CASSMGGPRYNEQFF. The CDR3 DNA follows: TGTGCCAGTAGTATGGGGGGTCCTAGGTACAATGAGCAGTTCTTC. V gene TRBV19 combines with J gene TRBJ2-1; D might be TRBD2 (6 bases). V lost 3 bases and J 4 bases, leaving 13 bases between the germline ends. The CDR3 is 15 amino acids. Germline assignment: CDR1 LNHDA and CDR2 SQIVND (reference sequence).

V is TRBV15 and J is TRBJ2-1; D might be TRBD2 (5 bases). This CDR3 contains 16 residues. V lost 4 bases and J 4 bases, leaving 17 bases between the germline ends. The germline gives CDR1 LNHNV, CDR2 YYDKDF (reference sequence). Written as DNA, the CDR3 is TGTGCCACCAGCACGAGGGTCGGGATCCAGTACAATGAGCAGTTCTTC. Protein: CATSTRVGIQYNEQFF.

The chain recombines TRBV5-4 with TRBJ1-6; D ambiguous. The length of the CDR3 is 14 residues. CDR1 is SGHNT, CDR2 YYREEE, per germline (reference sequence). V lost 0 bases and J 8 bases, leaving 9 bases between the germline ends. In DNA form, the CDR3 reads TGTGCCAGCAGCTTGGGGGGAGGTGATTCACCCCTCCACTTT. Protein product: CASSLGGGDSPLHF.

V gene TRBV7-8 combines with J gene TRBJ2-3; tentatively, D is TRBD1 (5 bases). Trimming pared 5 bases from V and 3 bases from J, leaving 9 bases between. The CDR3 consists of 13 residues. Germline CDR1 is SGHVS and CDR2 is FQNEAQ. The CDR3 nucleotides read TGTGCCAGCAGCGCCAGGGAAACAGATACGCAGTATTTT. Translated: CASSARETDTQYF.

The gene calls are TRBV4-3 and TRBJ2-4; 8 nucleotides match TRBD2. The CDR3 contains 16 residues. The trim removed 2 bases at V and 1 base at J, leaving 4 bases unmatched. The germline gives CDR1 LGHNA, CDR2 YSLEER. The CDR3 DNA sequence: TGCGCCAGCAGCCAATCCGGGAGGGGGGCCAAAAACATTCAGTACTTC. This translates into CASSQSGRGAKNIQYF.

The CDR3 nucleotides are TGTGCCACCAGCAGAGCCCGGGACAGGAGGTTCTATGGCTACACCTTC. Protein sequence: CATSRARDRRFYGYTF. This sequence joins TRBV15 and TRBJ1-2, with TRBD1 matching 8 bases. Looked up from germline, CDR1 is LNHNV and CDR2 is YYDKDF (reference sequence). The J segment lost 4 bases and the V segment lost 1 base, leaving 8 bases of the junction unmatched. The CDR3 runs to 16 residues.

V gene TRBV7-2 combines with J gene TRBJ2-1; 9 bases agree with TRBD1. Germline lookup yields CDR1 SGHTA and CDR2 FQGNSA. The CDR3 contains 15 residues. V lost 2 bases, J lost 7 bases, and 6 bases stayed unmatched. In nucleotides, the CDR3 is TGTGCCAGCAGCTTAATGGGACAGGGTACGAATGAGCAGTTCTTC. Translated: CASSLMGQGTNEQFF.

The rearrangement uses TRBV4-1 and TRBJ1-5; 10 nucleotides agree with TRBD1. V lost 3 bases, J lost 2 bases, and 4 bases stayed unmatched. The CDR3 has 16 residues. In germline, CDR1 is MGHRA, CDR2 YSYEKL. CDR3 sequence (DNA): TGCGCCAGCAGCCAGGGGGACAGGGGAGGCAATCAGCCCCAGCATTTT. Amino acid sequence: CASSQGDRGGNQPQHF.

This chain joins TRBV5-6 and TRBJ1-2; D is uncertain. The CDR3 covers 14 residues. Trimming took 0 bases from V and 6 from J, leaving 12 bases between them. CDR1 is SGHDT and CDR2 is YYEEEE in the germline V gene. The CDR3 loop reads CASSLGRWTDGYTF. DNA of the CDR3: TGTGCCAGCAGCTTGGGCAGGTGGACGGATGGCTACACCTTC.

The V and J genes are TRBV7-2 and TRBJ2-5; D gene ambiguous. Germline assignment: CDR1 SGHTA and CDR2 FQGNSA. CDR3 length equals 13 residues. V was trimmed by 5 bases and J by 5 bases, leaving 12 bases between them. In DNA form, the CDR3 reads TGTGCCAGCAGCCGGGTTGGGTGGGAGACCCAGTACTTC. It specifies CASSRVGWETQYF.

V is TRBV7-2 and J is TRBJ2-3; TRBD2 matches 12 bases. This CDR3 has 19 amino acids. The V and J ends lost 2 bases and 2 bases, in that order; junction bases with no gene match: 11. Germline CDR1 SGHTA, CDR2 FQGNSA. CDR3 DNA: TGTGCCAGCAGCTTAAGTCCCCTCCTAGCGGGAGGGTCCACAGATACGCAGTATTTT. Translation: CASSLSPLLAGGSTDTQYF.

On this clone itself: At one end the junction does not follow the germline gene, possibly because of a read error. The chain recombines TRBV18 with TRBJ2-2; no firm D call. The germline CDR1 and CDR2 sequences are KGHSH and LQKENI. The CDR3 loop spans 15 amino acids. The CDR3 region has the DNA TGTGCCAGCTCACTGGGCTTTACGAACACCAGGGAGCTGTTTTTT. Protein sequence: CASSLGFTNTRELFF. Combining the CDR3 with reference TRBV18 and TRBJ2-2 gives the whole variable domain NAGVMQNPRHLVRRRGQEARLRCSPMKGHSHVYWYRQLPEEGLKFMVYLQKENIIDESGMPKERFSAEFPKEGPSILRIQQVVRGDSAAYFCASSLGFTNTRELFFGEGSRLTVL.

The CDR3 bases are TGTGCTAGTGGTTTGGTACACGATGGTATAGTCGGTGTAGAGACCCAGTACTTC. Translated: CASGLVHDGIVGVETQYF. The chain recombines TRBV12-5 with TRBJ2-5; D not resolved. The CDR3 length is 18 residues. From germline, CDR1 is LGHNT and CDR2 FRNRAP. V was pared by 0 bases and J by 4 bases, with 21 bases between.

V is TRBV6-5 and J is TRBJ1-5, with D possibly being TRBD1 (6 bases). The V gene lost 6 bases and the J gene lost 3 bases, with 12 bases spanning the gap. Germline lookup yields CDR1 MNHEY and CDR2 SVGAGI. The length of the CDR3 is 14 residues. Here the CDR3 DNA reads TGTGCCAGCAGCGACAGGTCCTACAATCAGCCCCAGCATTTT. It translates to CASSDRSYNQPQHF.

The J gene is TRBJ1-1, the V gene TRBV9; D is ambiguous. Trimming took off 0 bases at V and 6 bases at J, with 15 bases between the two ends. This CDR3 comprises 15 residues. Germline-derived CDR1 and CDR2 are SGDLS and YYNGEE. The CDR3: CASSVAGSSLAEAFF. The CDR3 bases are TGTGCCAGCAGCGTAGCTGGAAGCTCTTTGGCTGAAGCTTTCTTT.